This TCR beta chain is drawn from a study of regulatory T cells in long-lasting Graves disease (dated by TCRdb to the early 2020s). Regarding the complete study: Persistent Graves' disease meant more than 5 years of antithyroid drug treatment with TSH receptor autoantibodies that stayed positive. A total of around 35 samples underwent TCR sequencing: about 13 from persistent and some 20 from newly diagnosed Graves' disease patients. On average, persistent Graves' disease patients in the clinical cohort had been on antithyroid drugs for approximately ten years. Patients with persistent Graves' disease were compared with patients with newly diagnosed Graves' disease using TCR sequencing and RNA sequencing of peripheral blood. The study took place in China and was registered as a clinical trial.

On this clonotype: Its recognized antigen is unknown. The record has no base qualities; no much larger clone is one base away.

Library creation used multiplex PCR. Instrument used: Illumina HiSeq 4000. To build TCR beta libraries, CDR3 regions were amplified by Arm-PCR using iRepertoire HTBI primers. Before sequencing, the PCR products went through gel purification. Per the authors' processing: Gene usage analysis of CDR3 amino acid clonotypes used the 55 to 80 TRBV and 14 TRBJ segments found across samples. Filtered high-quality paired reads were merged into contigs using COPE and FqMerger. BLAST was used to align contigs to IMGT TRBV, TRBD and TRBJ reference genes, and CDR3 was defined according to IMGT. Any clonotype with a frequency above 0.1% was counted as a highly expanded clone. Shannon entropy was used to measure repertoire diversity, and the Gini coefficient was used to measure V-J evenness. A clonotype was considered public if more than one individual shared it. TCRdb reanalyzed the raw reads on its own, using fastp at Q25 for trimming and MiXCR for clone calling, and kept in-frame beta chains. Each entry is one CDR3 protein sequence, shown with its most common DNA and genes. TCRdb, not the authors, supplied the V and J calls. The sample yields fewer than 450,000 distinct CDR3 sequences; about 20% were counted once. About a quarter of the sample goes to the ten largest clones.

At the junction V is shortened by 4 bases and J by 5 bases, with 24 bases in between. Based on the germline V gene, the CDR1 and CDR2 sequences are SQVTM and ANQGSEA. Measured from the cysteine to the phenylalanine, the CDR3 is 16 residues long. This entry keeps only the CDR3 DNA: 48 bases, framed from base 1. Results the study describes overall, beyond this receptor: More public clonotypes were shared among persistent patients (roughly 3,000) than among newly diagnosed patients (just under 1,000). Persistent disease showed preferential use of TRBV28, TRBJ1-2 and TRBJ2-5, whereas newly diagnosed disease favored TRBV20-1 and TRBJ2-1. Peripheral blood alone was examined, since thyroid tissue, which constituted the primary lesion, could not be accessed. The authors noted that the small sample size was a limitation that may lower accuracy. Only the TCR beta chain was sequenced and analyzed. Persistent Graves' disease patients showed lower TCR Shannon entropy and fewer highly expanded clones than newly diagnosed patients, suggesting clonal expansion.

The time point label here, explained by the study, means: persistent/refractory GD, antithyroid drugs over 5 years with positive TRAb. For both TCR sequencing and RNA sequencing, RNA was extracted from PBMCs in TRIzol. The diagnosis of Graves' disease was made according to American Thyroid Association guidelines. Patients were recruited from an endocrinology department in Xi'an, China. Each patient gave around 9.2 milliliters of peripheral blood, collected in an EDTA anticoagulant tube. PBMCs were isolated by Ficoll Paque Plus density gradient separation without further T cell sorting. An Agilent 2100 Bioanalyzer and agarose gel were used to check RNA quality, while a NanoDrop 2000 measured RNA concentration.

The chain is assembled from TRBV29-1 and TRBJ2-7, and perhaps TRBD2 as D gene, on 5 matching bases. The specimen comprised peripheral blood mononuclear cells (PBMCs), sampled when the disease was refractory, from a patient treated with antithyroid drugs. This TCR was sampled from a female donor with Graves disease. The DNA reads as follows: TGCAGCGTTGGAAGGAGGTTTGGGTCCGACGATGACGAGCAGTACTTC. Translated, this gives CSVGRRFGSDDDEQYF.